The rows below give T cell receptor beta chains drawn from one sample of a study of shared clonotypes between healthy human individuals. Assay: immunoSEQ multiplex PCR; the TCRdb copy retains only in-frame clones and omits some. The table includes some 2,100,000 clones, under 97% detected once. Input material: naive CD4+ T cells sorted from blood. Receptors were obtained from a man aged 18-30 years in good health. The conserved cysteine and the conserved F or W are not part of the CDR3 here.

v_gene	j_gene	CDR3aa
TRBV4-3	TRBJ2-7	ASSLGTDYEQY
TRBV4-1	TRBJ2-1	ASSPYGLAGGYNEQF
TRBV7-2	TRBJ1-2	ASSLLASPFYGYT
TRBV5-1	TRBJ1-5	ASSLQGNDQPQH
TRBV4-1	TRBJ2-1	ASSQRLAASSYNEQF
TRBV6-6	TRBJ2-2	ASSPRLWELF
TRBV7-2	TRBJ2-2	ASSLVGNTGELF
TRBV7-2	TRBJ2-3	ASSPTLSGSGDTQY
TRBV11-3	TRBJ2-2	ASSTGETGELF
TRBV27	TRBJ2-3	APLLGGSTDTQY
TRBV28	TRBJ2-6	ASNPETVSGANVLT
TRBV12-5	TRBJ2-7	ASGLVGFEQY
TRBV11-3	TRBJ2-2	ASSPMLNTGELF
TRBV6-5	TRBJ2-7	ASSYDSLAGIYEQY
TRBV5-8	TRBJ2-1	ASSFDGTRVNEQF
TRBV6-5	TRBJ2-3	ASSLAGARRDTQY
TRBV10-3	TRBJ2-2	AISEARLAGTGELF
TRBV2	TRBJ1-6	ASSPPPGNNSPLH
TRBV10-1	TRBJ2-1	ASSEGGKGSYNEQF
TRBV30	TRBJ2-7	AWSPVGGYEQY
TRBV6-5	TRBJ2-5	ASSNEGRSGETQY
TRBV2	TRBJ1-2	ASSTQGPSYGYT
TRBV2	TRBJ2-2	ASSDTGELF
TRBV7-9	TRBJ2-5	AVSGEETQY
TRBV30	TRBJ1-2	AWSASGTAHGYT
TRBV7-2	TRBJ2-6	ASSLEGAGAGANVLT
TRBV19	TRBJ2-7	ASSSSGSPPEQY
TRBV9	TRBJ2-7	ASSPQRTGGHEQY
TRBV30	TRBJ1-2	ALPNGQGNYGYT
TRBV20-1	TRBJ1-2	SAQKVGYT
TRBV7-9	TRBJ2-7	ASSQGRAYEQY
TRBV10-1	TRBJ1-2	ASSERGTNYGYT
TRBV18	TRBJ2-3	ASSPGQGDTQY
TRBV5-1	TRBJ1-1	ASSDSSANTEAF
TRBV6-5	TRBJ1-6	ASSLGRDNSPLH
TRBV6-1	TRBJ2-7	ASRGTTGLANEQY
TRBV6-1	TRBJ1-2	ASSRTGSNYGYT
TRBV2	TRBJ2-7	ASRQTGSYEQY
TRBV2	TRBJ1-1	ASRETENTEAF
TRBV29-1	TRBJ1-1	SVRDSEAF
TRBV19	TRBJ1-6	AKTGTWSSYNSPLH
TRBV2	TRBJ2-3	ASTRADTQY
TRBV11-2	TRBJ2-7	ASRRIAGSSYEQY
TRBV16	TRBJ1-1	ASSPSLNTEAF
TRBV5-5	TRBJ2-1	ASSLSGTSRYNEQF
TRBV28	TRBJ2-7	ASSLKGEQY